This T cell receptor (beta chain) was retrieved from a study of shared clonotypes between healthy human individuals. Method: immunoSEQ multiplex PCR; TCRdb's copy keeps in-frame clones and lacks some. The sample holds around 2.1 million clones, approximately 96% seen once. Germline trimming cut 2 bases from V and 2 bases from J; bases unmatched to any gene: 5. Germline CDR1 reads KGHSH; CDR2 reads LQKENI. This CDR3 is built from 16 residues. Material: naive CD4+ T cells sorted from blood. Subset given: CD45RA+ positively selected. The chain joins TRBV18 to TRBJ1-4, with 7 bases that match TRBD1. The origin of this receptor is a man younger than 35 in good health. The CDR3 reads CASSPYQGDTNEKLFF. Written as DNA, the CDR3 is TGTGCCAGCTCACCATACCAGGGGGATACTAATGAAAAACTGTTTTTT. Full variable domain (outside the CDR3, taken from reference TRBV18 and TRBJ1-4): NAGVMQNPRHLVRRRGQEARLRCSPMKGHSHVYWYRQLPEEGLKFMVYLQKENIIDESGMPKERFSAEFPKEGPSILRIQQVVRGDSAAYFCASSPYQGDTNEKLFFGSGTQLSVL.